The source of this T cell receptor (beta chain) is a study of cytomegalovirus exposure and HLA in healthy donors. General observations from the study: Among TCR beta chains, those listed as cytomegalovirus-associated numbered 164.

CDR3 length: 22 residues. Primers: 60 Vbeta forward and 13 Jbeta reverse. Using immunoSEQ multiplex PCR, the repertoire was profiled, and TCRdb retains in-frame clones only, with some absent. The sample has 100,000 to 150,000 clones, 65% to 85% seen once. Concerning this clone itself: No antigen is known for it.

The TCR comes from a woman aged 18-30 years in good health and CMV-seronegative. The sample consisted of PBMCs. V gene TRBV12-1 combines with J gene TRBJ2-2; the table names TRBD1, a call not compared with the DNA. TRBV12-1 is assigned pseudogene status. CDR3 sequence reads: CASSFATPFECPGTANTGELFF. Here the CDR3 DNA reads TGTGCCAGCAGCTTTGCCACTCCCTTCGAATGCCCTGGGACAGCGAACACCGGGGAGCTGTTTTTT.